These 4 T cell receptor beta chains came from one sample sequenced in a study of blood T cell repertoires in COVID-19. This table comes from immunoSEQ multiplex PCR, and its TCRdb copy is limited to in-frame clones, with some not included. The sample records about 300,000 clones, under 90% being singletons. The sample comprised PBMCs or T cells enriched from blood (not recorded which). Receptors originate from a young man who had recovered from COVID-19.

V usage is TRBV2 and J usage is TRBJ1-1, with a weak D call TRBD1 (5 bases). The CDR3 runs 11 residues. Germline values: CDR1 SNHLY, CDR2 FYNNEI. With 7 bases removed from V and 6 bases from J, the gap between germline ends came to 9 bases. CDR3 DNA: TGTGCCAGCATAGACAGAGCTGAAGCTTTCTTT. Its protein product is CASIDRAEAFF.

This chain links TRBV3-1 (or the pseudogene TRBV3-2) with TRBJ2-4, with a weak D call TRBD1 (7 bases). CDR3 length: 18 residues. V was clipped by 6 bases and J by 8 bases, with 29 bases between them. The germline gives CDR1 LGHDT, CDR2 YNNKEL (reference sequence). The CDR3 nucleotides read TGTGCCAGCAGAAAAGGGGGCAGGGCCGCAATCGGGGGACACATTCAGTACTTC. It codes for CASRKGGRAAIGGHIQYF.

V and J are TRBV30 and TRBJ2-7, with D unresolved. Germline V gene sequence: CDR1 GTSNPN, CDR2 SVGIG (reference sequence). The V end lost 0 bases, the J end lost 5 bases, and 8 bases lay between the germline ends. This CDR3 contains 12 residues. This CDR3 reads CAWSVLSHEQYF. CDR3 coding DNA: TGTGCCTGGAGTGTACTTAGCCACGAGCAGTACTTC.

The V and J genes are TRBV30 and TRBJ1-2; 7 bases fit TRBD1. The CDR3 is made up of 14 amino acids. CDR1 and CDR2 (germline): GTSNPN, SVGIG (reference sequence). V lost 2 bases to trimming and J lost 0 bases; unmatched junction nucleotides: 3. The CDR3 DNA follows: TGTGCCTGGAGTAGGACAGGCTCTAACTATGGCTACACCTTC. This sequence encodes CAWSRTGSNYGYTF.